Listed below are T cell receptor beta chains from one sample, sequenced in a study of T cell changes during pregnancy in multiple sclerosis. The assay was immunoSEQ multiplex PCR, and TCRdb's table has in-frame clones only and misses some. The data show about 40,000 clones, approximately 90% seen once. Sequencing was performed on CD4+ T cells from peripheral blood mononuclear cells, taken in the third trimester of pregnancy. The receptors shown here come from a female donor in good health, enrolled as a control in a pregnancy study. Both conserved end residues are part of each CDR3. A D gene is named only where the DNA matches it firmly. Size is stated for part of the rows, as once, few or many counts, or as a class when the clone is expanded.

D gene	clone size	V gene	J gene	CDR3 DNA	CDR3 protein
.	few	TRBV9	TRBJ1-3	TGTGCCAGCAGCGTATGGGCAGATGGAAACACCATATATTTT	CASSVWADGNTIYF
.	few	TRBV4-2	TRBJ2-1	TGTGCCAGCAGCCAAGATGACTCCTACTCCTACAATGAGCAGTTCTTC	CASSQDDSYSYNEQFF
TRBD2	.	TRBV19	TRBJ2-2	TGTGCCAGTAGAACACTAGCGGACGCGAACACCGGGGAGCTGTTTTTT	CASRTLADANTGELFF
.	.	TRBV5-8	TRBJ2-7	TGTGCCAGCAGCTTCGGTTTTCTCCGACAGGACTCGCAGTACTTC	CASSFGFLRQDSQYF
TRBD2	.	TRBV28	TRBJ2-7	TGTGCCAGCAGTCTAGCGGGGGCCTACGAGCAGTACTTC	CASSLAGAYEQYF
TRBD1	.	TRBV28	TRBJ2-7	TGTGCCAGCAGCTTAGACAGGGCCTACGAGCAGTACTTC	CASSLDRAYEQYF
.	.	TRBV28	TRBJ1-2	TGTGCCAGCAGTATACTCAAGGGGCTAACTAACTATGGCTACACCTTC	CASSILKGLTNYGYTF
.	.	TRBV19	TRBJ1-1	TGTGCCAGTAGACGACCAACAGGGTTCCCCGAAGCTTTCTTT	CASRRPTGFPEAFF
TRBD2	.	TRBV29-1	TRBJ2-3	TGCAGCGAGGGACTAGCGGCTACAGATACGCAGTATTTT	CSEGLAATDTQYF
.	.	TRBV30	TRBJ1-2	TGTGCCTGGAGTGGCCAGGGAGGCGGCTACACCTTC	CAWSGQGGGYTF
.	.	TRBV7-2	TRBJ2-6	TGTGCCAGCAGCTCCCGGGGAACCAGCTCTGGGGCCAACGTCCTGACTTTC	CASSSRGTSSGANVLTF
.	.	TRBV6-6	TRBJ2-1	TGTGCCAGCAGCCTCCCCGCTAGAAACAATGAGCAGTTCTTC	CASSLPARNNEQFF
.	.	TRBV5-1	TRBJ1-1	TGCGCCAGCAGCACTTCGGGACAACCAAACACTGAAGCTTTCTTT	CASSTSGQPNTEAFF
TRBD2	.	TRBV5-1	TRBJ2-3	TGCGCCAGCAACCTTTTAGCGGGGGGGCCGGAAGATACGCAGTATTTT	CASNLLAGGPEDTQYF
.	medium-sized	TRBV4-3	TRBJ1-2	TGCGCCAGCAGCCAAGAGGCGGGGGTAGGTGGCTACACCTTC	CASSQEAGVGGYTF
.	.	TRBV15	TRBJ2-7	TGTGCCACCAGCAGAGGGGCGGGGGCGAGGGGCTACGAGCAGTACTTC	CATSRGAGARGYEQYF
.	.	TRBV10-1	TRBJ1-2	TGCGCCAGAGACACCCTGTCTAACTATGGCTACACCTTC	CARDTLSNYGYTF
TRBD2	.	TRBV7-2	TRBJ2-7	TGTGCCAGCAGCTTAGGTGGAGCGGGAGGGCTCTACGAGCAGTACTTC	CASSLGGAGGLYEQYF
.	.	TRBV29-1	TRBJ2-1	TGCAGCGTTGACACTCCCGCGGACCGGGGGAGTGAGCAGTTCTTC	CSVDTPADRGSEQFF
TRBD1	once	TRBV7-9	TRBJ1-1	TGTGCCAGCAGCTTAGGGCGCTCCGGGACAGAGAACACTGAAGCTTTCTTT	CASSLGRSGTENTEAFF
TRBD1	.	TRBV28	TRBJ1-5	TGTGCCAGCAGTTCCCCGGCAGGGGGAAGCAATCAGCCCCAGCATTTT	CASSSPAGGSNQPQHF
TRBD2	.	TRBV30	TRBJ2-7	TGTGCCTGGGGCGCGGGGGTCACCTACGAGCAGTACTTC	CAWGAGVTYEQYF
.	.	TRBV7-2	TRBJ2-1	TGTGCCAGCACCACAGATCTAGGGGGTCTTTCCAATGAGCAGTTCTTC	CASTTDLGGLSNEQFF
.	once	TRBV28	TRBJ2-2	TGTGCCAGCAGAACGACTTTCCGGGAGCTGTTTTTT	CASRTTFRELFF
TRBD1	once	TRBV2	TRBJ1-5	TGTGCCAGCAGTTGGAGACAGGGAAGCAATCAGCCCCAGCATTTT	CASSWRQGSNQPQHF
.	.	TRBV4-1	TRBJ1-5	TGCGCCAGCAGCCACCTTCTCAGGGGCCCAAATCAGCCCCAGCATTTT	CASSHLLRGPNQPQHF
.	.	TRBV14	TRBJ2-1	TGTGCCAGCAGCCAAGGGGTCGGCGGGACGGTCGCCAATGAGCAGTTCTTC	CASSQGVGGTVANEQFF
TRBD1	.	TRBV18	TRBJ2-1	TGTGCCAGCTCACCACCATCGGACGCTTCCGGGACAGGGATTGTCTATGAGCAGTTCTTC	CASSPPSDASGTGIVYEQFF
.	.	TRBV9	TRBJ2-3	TGTGCCAGCAGCGTTAGGGGGACTAACCTAGATACGCAGTATTTT	CASSVRGTNLDTQYF
TRBD2	.	TRBV29-1	TRBJ2-1	TGCAGCGTTGAAGGGCGGGACTATCCGTTCAATGAGCAGTTCTTC	CSVEGRDYPFNEQFF
TRBD1	.	TRBV7-9	TRBJ2-3	TGTGCCAGCAGCTCCGGACAGGGGGCAGTAGATACGCAGTATTTT	CASSSGQGAVDTQYF
.	.	TRBV6-5	TRBJ1-1	TGTGGCTCCAGGGGGAACACTGAAGCTTTCTTT	CGSRGNTEAFF
.	.	TRBV7-2	TRBJ2-1	TGTGCCAGCAGCTTAGTTCGACAGGCCCGACTCTCAAGGGCCAATGAGCAGTTCTTC	CASSLVRQARLSRANEQFF
TRBD1	.	TRBV7-8	TRBJ2-3	TGTGCCAGCAGCTTATTCTCGGCAGGGGGAACAGATACGCAGTATTTT	CASSLFSAGGTDTQYF
.	.	TRBV5-8	TRBJ2-4	TGTGCCAGCAGGTTGTATTGGGCAGGTGACGACATTCAGTACTTC	CASRLYWAGDDIQYF
.	once	TRBV30	TRBJ1-2	TGTGCCTGGAGTGTCGAGGAGGGGGGCTACACCTTC	CAWSVEEGGYTF
.	.	TRBV6-5	TRBJ2-7	TGTGCCAGCAGTTACTCGTCTAGGTTGGGCTACGAGCAGTACTTC	CASSYSSRLGYEQYF
.	.	TRBV10-3	TRBJ2-2	TGTGCCGCTGGTCAGTACACCGGGGAGCTGTTTTTT	CAAGQYTGELFF
.	medium-sized	TRBV5-1	TRBJ2-2	TGCGCCAGCAGCCTTAGCGGAGGCGGGGAGCTGTTTTTT	CASSLSGGGELFF
TRBD1	.	TRBV5-1	TRBJ2-5	TGCGCCAGCAGTAATTTACCAGGGGGCGCGGAGACCCAGTACTTC	CASSNLPGGAETQYF
.	.	TRBV5-1	TRBJ2-4	TGCGCCAGCAGGGCAGGGTTTGAGGCCAAAAACATTCAGTACTTC	CASRAGFEAKNIQYF
.	.	TRBV6-1	TRBJ1-1	TGTGCCAGCAGTGATTGGGGGGGGAACACTGAAGCTTTCTTT	CASSDWGGNTEAFF
.	.	TRBV30	TRBJ1-3	TGTGCCTGCCCGGTCGGGGGGTCGACTGGAAACACCATATATTTT	CACPVGGSTGNTIYF